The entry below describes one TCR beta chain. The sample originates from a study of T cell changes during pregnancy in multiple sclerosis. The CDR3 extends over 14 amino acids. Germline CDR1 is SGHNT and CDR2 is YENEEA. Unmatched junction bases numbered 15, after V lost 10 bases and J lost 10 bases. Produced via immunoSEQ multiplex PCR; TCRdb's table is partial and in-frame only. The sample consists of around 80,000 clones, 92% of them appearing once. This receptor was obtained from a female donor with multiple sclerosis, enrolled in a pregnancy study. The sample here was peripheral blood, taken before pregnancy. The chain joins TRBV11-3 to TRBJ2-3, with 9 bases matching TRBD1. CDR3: CATWGQGTREAQYF. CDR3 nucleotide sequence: TGTGCCACCTGGGGACAGGGAACCCGTGAGGCGCAGTATTTT.